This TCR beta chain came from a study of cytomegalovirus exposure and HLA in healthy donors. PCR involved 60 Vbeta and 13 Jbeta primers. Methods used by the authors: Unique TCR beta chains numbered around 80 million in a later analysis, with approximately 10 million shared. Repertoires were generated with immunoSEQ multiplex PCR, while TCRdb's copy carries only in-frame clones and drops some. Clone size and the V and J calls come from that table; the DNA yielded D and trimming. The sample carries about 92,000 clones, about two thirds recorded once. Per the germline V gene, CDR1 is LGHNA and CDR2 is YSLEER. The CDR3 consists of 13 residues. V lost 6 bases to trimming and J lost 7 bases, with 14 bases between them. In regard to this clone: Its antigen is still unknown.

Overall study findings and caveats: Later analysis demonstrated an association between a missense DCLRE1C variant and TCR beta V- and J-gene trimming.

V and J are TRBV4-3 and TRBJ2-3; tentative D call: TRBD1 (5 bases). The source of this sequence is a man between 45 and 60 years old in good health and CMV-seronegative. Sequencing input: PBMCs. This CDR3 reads CASSHEGVYTQYF. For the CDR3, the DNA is TGCGCCAGCAGTCACGAAGGGGTCTATACGCAGTATTTT.